Included here is one T cell receptor (beta chain) sequence, with context. Antigen: not known. Germline values: CDR1 SEHNR, CDR2 FQNEAQ (reference sequence). The CDR3 has 15 amino acids. V was clipped by 5 bases and J by 4 bases; unmatched bases: 8. CD45RO negativity and positive selection for CCR7 defined naive CD8 cells, a population that excluded terminally differentiated effector memory CD45RA+ cells. This entry is derived from a study of shared clonotypes between healthy human individuals. Study-wide background: Per-donor plates numbered three CD4 naive, three CD4 memory, two CD8 naive and one CD8 memory.

Each sorted subset replicate got 200 ng genomic DNA, 25,000 to 30,000 genomes. In the source study's methods: Junction-only immunoSEQ data arrived without quality scores, meaning filtering differed. The assay was immunoSEQ multiplex PCR, and TCRdb's table has in-frame clones only and misses some. V, J and clone size derive from that table, while D and trimming were established from the DNA sequence. The sample records about 800,000 clones, approximately 97% being singletons. Study-level findings and limits: Clonotypes which were not shared had lower generation probabilities than clonotypes that all four donors shared.

The sample was naive CD8+ T cells sorted from blood. The receptor was derived from a man aged 25-45 years in good health. This chain joins TRBV7-9 and TRBJ2-7; 10 bases line up with TRBD2. The CDR3 coding sequence is TGTGCCAGCAGCCATAGCGGGAGGAGTAGGTACGAGCAGTACTTC. This encodes CASSHSGRSRYEQYF. Full variable domain (rest looked up from reference TRBV7-9 and TRBJ2-7): DTGVSQNPRHKITKRGQNVTFRCDPISEHNRLYWYRQTLGQGPEFLTYFQNEAQLEKSRLLSDRFSAERPKGSFSTLEIQRTEQGDSAMYLCASSHSGRSRYEQYFGPGTRLTVT.